Listed below are T cell receptor beta chains from one sample, sequenced in a study of patients and donors after allogeneic stem cell transplantation. TCRdb used MiXCR to reprocess the RT-PCR reads, holding one entry per CDR3 protein. The sample contains fewer than 60,000 distinct CDR3 sequences, 13% of which appear only once. Sequencing was carried out using blood, either unsorted or a sorted T cell fraction (not recorded which). Receptor source: a human donor who was either an allogeneic HSCT recipient or a stem cell or donor lymphocyte infusion donor (not recorded which). It is not recorded whose cells these are; they may come from a transplant donor. The CDR3 runs from the conserved cysteine through the conserved F or W. The D gene is left open where the match is weak. Some rows mark clone size as missing; the rest say once, few, many or name a class of expanded clone.

cdr3_aa: CASSPGTSGRGKNIQYF
cdr3_nt: TGTGCCAGCAGCCCCGGGACTAGCGGGAGGGGCAAAAACATTCAGTACTTC
d_call: TRBD2
clone_size: NA
v_call: TRBV7-3
j_call: TRBJ2-4

cdr3_aa: CASSTPGLAYYEQYF
cdr3_nt: TGTGCCAGCAGCACCCCGGGACTAGCTTACTACGAGCAGTACTTC
d_call: TRBD2
clone_size: few
v_call: TRBV7-9
j_call: TRBJ2-7

cdr3_aa: CASSTPGQGSADTQYF
cdr3_nt: TGTGCCAGCAGCACACCGGGACAGGGGTCGGCAGATACGCAGTATTTT
d_call: TRBD1
clone_size: NA
v_call: TRBV5-6
j_call: TRBJ2-3

cdr3_aa: CASSNLYTEQFF
cdr3_nt: TGTGCCAGCAGTAATCTCTACACTGAGCAGTTCTTC
d_call: NA
clone_size: few
v_call: TRBV6-6
j_call: TRBJ2-1

cdr3_aa: CASSSEWGGWMGYTF
cdr3_nt: TGTGCCAGCAGTTCTGAGTGGGGGGGATGGATGGGCTACACCTTC
d_call: NA
clone_size: many
v_call: TRBV27
j_call: TRBJ1-2

cdr3_aa: CASSQGRRTKETQYF
cdr3_nt: TGTGCCAGCAGCCAAGGGCGGCGGACCAAAGAGACCCAGTACTTC
d_call: NA
clone_size: NA
v_call: TRBV3-1
j_call: TRBJ2-5

cdr3_aa: CASSGVGNTGELFF
cdr3_nt: TGCGCCAGCAGTGGAGTCGGGAACACCGGGGAGCTGTTTTTT
d_call: NA
clone_size: NA
v_call: TRBV10-1
j_call: TRBJ2-2

cdr3_aa: CASSPPSRASMNTEAFF
cdr3_nt: TGTGCCAGCTCACCACCGAGTAGAGCGTCCATGAACACTGAAGCTTTCTTT
d_call: NA
clone_size: many
v_call: TRBV18
j_call: TRBJ1-1

cdr3_aa: CASSDPSGGCYTEAFF
cdr3_nt: TGTGCCAGCAGTGACCCCTCAGGGGGTTGTTACACTGAAGCTTTCTTT
d_call: TRBD1
clone_size: medium-sized
v_call: TRBV6-4
j_call: TRBJ1-1

cdr3_aa: CASSQGAPGRRQPQHF
cdr3_nt: TGTGCCAGCAGCCAAGGCGCTCCAGGGAGGCGGCAGCCCCAGCATTTT
d_call: NA
clone_size: few
v_call: TRBV3-1
j_call: TRBJ1-5

cdr3_aa: CASSPAGVNTEAFF
cdr3_nt: TGTGCCAGCAGCCCGGCGGGGGTGAACACTGAAGCTTTCTTT
d_call: NA
clone_size: many
v_call: TRBV5-6
j_call: TRBJ1-1

cdr3_aa: CASRTLRGADNEKLFF
cdr3_nt: TGTGCCAGCAGGACCCTCCGGGGGGCGGATAATGAAAAACTGTTTTTT
d_call: NA
clone_size: many
v_call: TRBV2
j_call: TRBJ1-4

cdr3_aa: CASSSLGGGTYNEQFF
cdr3_nt: TGTGCCAGCAGCTCGCTTGGGGGAGGCACCTACAATGAGCAGTTCTTC
d_call: NA
clone_size: NA
v_call: TRBV11-2
j_call: TRBJ2-1

cdr3_aa: CASSPRAVKNTGELFF
cdr3_nt: TGTGCCAGCAGCCCTAGAGCGGTAAAGAACACCGGGGAGCTGTTTTTT
d_call: NA
clone_size: NA
v_call: TRBV12-3/TRBV12-4
j_call: TRBJ2-2

cdr3_aa: CASSSGQGEQYF
cdr3_nt: TGTGCCAGCAGCTCGGGACAGGGTGAGCAGTACTTC
d_call: TRBD1
clone_size: NA
v_call: TRBV7-6
j_call: TRBJ2-7

cdr3_aa: CASSEQETQYF
cdr3_nt: TGTGCCAGCTCGGAACAAGAGACCCAGTACTTC
d_call: NA
clone_size: few
v_call: TRBV18
j_call: TRBJ2-5

cdr3_aa: CSAPGTLFNEKLFF
cdr3_nt: TGCAGTGCTCCCGGGACACTGTTTAATGAAAAACTGTTTTTT
d_call: NA
clone_size: many
v_call: TRBV20-1
j_call: TRBJ1-4

cdr3_aa: CASGTGLGRVQPQHF
cdr3_nt: TGTGCCAGCGGAACGGGATTAGGTCGTGTTCAGCCCCAGCATTTT
d_call: NA
clone_size: many
v_call: TRBV6-5
j_call: TRBJ1-5

cdr3_aa: CSVEERLGVYNEQFF
cdr3_nt: TGCAGCGTTGAAGAGCGACTAGGGGTTTACAATGAGCAGTTCTTC
d_call: NA
clone_size: few
v_call: TRBV29-1
j_call: TRBJ2-1

cdr3_aa: CATSDWLGQGSQETQYF
cdr3_nt: TGTGCCACCAGTGATTGGTTGGGACAGGGCTCACAAGAGACCCAGTACTTC
d_call: TRBD1
clone_size: few
v_call: TRBV24-1
j_call: TRBJ2-5

cdr3_aa: CATSRGAETQYF
cdr3_nt: TGTGCCACCAGCAGAGGTGCCGAGACCCAGTACTTC
d_call: NA
clone_size: NA
v_call: TRBV15
j_call: TRBJ2-5

cdr3_aa: CASSLGQGGHEQYF
cdr3_nt: TGTGCTAGCAGCTTGGGACAGGGAGGCCACGAGCAGTACTTC
d_call: TRBD1
clone_size: NA
v_call: TRBV7-7
j_call: TRBJ2-7

cdr3_aa: CASLDSSSGNTIYF
cdr3_nt: TGTGCCAGCCTGGACTCGAGCTCTGGAAACACCATATATTTT
d_call: NA
clone_size: NA
v_call: TRBV25-1
j_call: TRBJ1-3

cdr3_aa: CASSFGRDPRQETQYF
cdr3_nt: TGTGCCAGCAGTTTTGGGAGGGACCCGCGACAAGAGACCCAGTACTTC
d_call: TRBD2
clone_size: many
v_call: TRBV12-3/TRBV12-4
j_call: TRBJ2-5

cdr3_aa: CASSPRQGARMAEAFF
cdr3_nt: TGTGCCAGCAGCCCGAGACAGGGCGCGAGAATGGCTGAAGCTTTCTTT
d_call: TRBD1
clone_size: NA
v_call: TRBV3-1
j_call: TRBJ1-1

cdr3_aa: CASSFSGGGATDTQYF
cdr3_nt: TGTGCCAGCAGCTTTTCCGGGGGCGGGGCCACAGATACGCAGTATTTT
d_call: NA
clone_size: NA
v_call: TRBV7-9
j_call: TRBJ2-3

cdr3_aa: CAIHLNEQFF
cdr3_nt: TGTGCCATCCATTTGAATGAGCAGTTCTTC
d_call: NA
clone_size: NA
v_call: TRBV12-3/TRBV12-4
j_call: TRBJ2-1

cdr3_aa: CASSPSTSGKGTGELFF
cdr3_nt: TGTGCCAGCAGTCCATCGACTAGCGGGAAAGGAACCGGGGAGCTGTTTTTT
d_call: TRBD2
clone_size: few
v_call: TRBV12-3/TRBV12-4
j_call: TRBJ2-2

cdr3_aa: CSVRTGEFHEQYF
cdr3_nt: TGCAGCGTACGGACAGGGGAGTTCCACGAGCAGTACTTC
d_call: TRBD1
clone_size: few
v_call: TRBV29-1
j_call: TRBJ2-7

cdr3_aa: CASTRQGGSYNSPLHF
cdr3_nt: TGTGCCAGCACTCGACAGGGTGGCTCCTATAATTCACCCCTCCACTTT
d_call: TRBD1
clone_size: many
v_call: TRBV7-9
j_call: TRBJ1-6

cdr3_aa: CSARDATETYEQYF
cdr3_nt: TGCAGTGCTAGAGATGCGACAGAAACCTACGAGCAGTACTTC
d_call: NA
clone_size: NA
v_call: TRBV20-1
j_call: TRBJ2-7

cdr3_aa: CASSQDYWLVAGENEQYF
cdr3_nt: TGTGCCAGCAGCCAAGATTATTGGTTGGTAGCGGGAGAAAACGAGCAGTACTTC
d_call: TRBD2
clone_size: NA
v_call: TRBV4-2
j_call: TRBJ2-7

cdr3_aa: CASSVGDRLASSYEQYF
cdr3_nt: TGTGCCAGCAGCGTTGGGGACAGACTAGCGAGCTCCTACGAGCAGTACTTC
d_call: NA
clone_size: few
v_call: TRBV9
j_call: TRBJ2-7

cdr3_aa: CASSQGSGRAVDTQYF
cdr3_nt: TGTGCCAGCAGCCAAGGTAGCGGGAGGGCCGTAGATACGCAGTATTTT
d_call: TRBD2
clone_size: few
v_call: TRBV3-1
j_call: TRBJ2-3

cdr3_aa: CSARDALNHLAGHYEQYF
cdr3_nt: TGCAGTGCTAGAGATGCCCTGAACCACCTAGCGGGACACTACGAGCAGTACTTC
d_call: TRBD2
clone_size: few
v_call: TRBV20-1
j_call: TRBJ2-7

cdr3_aa: CASSLGTSGREGETQYF
cdr3_nt: TGTGCCAGCAGTTTGGGGACTAGCGGGAGGGAGGGAGAGACCCAGTACTTC
d_call: TRBD2
clone_size: few
v_call: TRBV27
j_call: TRBJ2-5

cdr3_aa: CASSSGLAGHEQYF
cdr3_nt: TGTGCCAGCAGCTCGGGACTAGCGGGCCACGAGCAGTACTTC
d_call: TRBD2
clone_size: many
v_call: TRBV12-3/TRBV12-4
j_call: TRBJ2-7

cdr3_aa: CASSPRLAGVAGELFF
cdr3_nt: TGTGCCAGCAGCCCCCGACTAGCGGGAGTTGCCGGGGAGCTGTTTTTT
d_call: TRBD2
clone_size: NA
v_call: TRBV7-2
j_call: TRBJ2-2

cdr3_aa: CASSLGTGIRTEAFF
cdr3_nt: TGTGCCAGCAGCTTAGGGACAGGGATTCGCACTGAAGCTTTCTTT
d_call: TRBD1
clone_size: many
v_call: TRBV7-9
j_call: TRBJ1-1

cdr3_aa: CSARQGGIPGNEQFF
cdr3_nt: TGCAGTGCTAGACAGGGCGGGATCCCAGGGAATGAGCAGTTCTTC
d_call: NA
clone_size: many
v_call: TRBV20-1
j_call: TRBJ2-1

cdr3_aa: CASSFGGENYGYTF
cdr3_nt: TGTGCCAGCAGCTTTGGGGGAGAGAACTATGGCTACACCTTC
d_call: NA
clone_size: NA
v_call: TRBV7-6
j_call: TRBJ1-2

cdr3_aa: CASSQVGFKDTQYF
cdr3_nt: TGTGCCAGCAGCCAAGTTGGTTTCAAAGATACGCAGTATTTT
d_call: NA
clone_size: NA
v_call: TRBV3-1
j_call: TRBJ2-3

cdr3_aa: CASSPLGQSNTEAFF
cdr3_nt: TGTGCCAGCAGTCCACTTGGACAGTCGAACACTGAAGCTTTCTTT
d_call: NA
clone_size: NA
v_call: TRBV27
j_call: TRBJ1-1

cdr3_aa: CASSFAGGEQYF
cdr3_nt: TGTGCCAGCAGTTTTGCAGGGGGCGAGCAGTACTTC
d_call: TRBD1
clone_size: few
v_call: TRBV27
j_call: TRBJ2-7

cdr3_aa: CASSVVPQQAGDIQYF
cdr3_nt: TGTGCCAGCAGCGTAGTTCCGCAACAGGCTGGAGACATTCAGTACTTC
d_call: NA
clone_size: NA
v_call: TRBV9
j_call: TRBJ2-4